This T cell receptor (beta chain) came from a study of blood T cell repertoires in COVID-19. Sequencing used immunoSEQ multiplex PCR; TCRdb keeps in-frame clones, though not all of them. The data hold approximately 150,000 clones, with roughly 80% observed a single time. V was pared by 2 bases and J by 2 bases, with 5 bases of the junction left unmatched. Germline V lookup: CDR1 KGHSH, CDR2 LQKENI. The CDR3 consists of 15 residues. Material: peripheral blood. V usage is TRBV18 and J usage is TRBJ2-7, with 8 bases matching TRBD2. This sequence originates from a man aged 65 to 85 with active or convalescent COVID-19. As DNA, the CDR3 is TGTGCCAGCTCACCAGTCCCGGGAGGGCCCTACGAGCAGTACTTC. Amino acids: CASSPVPGGPYEQYF. The complete variable domain, with remaining parts taken from reference TRBV18 and TRBJ2-7, reads NAGVMQNPRHLVRRRGQEARLRCSPMKGHSHVYWYRQLPEEGLKFMVYLQKENIIDESGMPKERFSAEFPKEGPSILRIQQVVRGDSAAYFCASSPVPGGPYEQYFGPGTRLTVT.